The 18 T cell receptor beta chains presented below share a single source sample, sequenced in a study of T cell responses to AZD1222 COVID-19 vaccine (dated by TCRdb to 2020 to 2022). The meaning of the sample's time point label: baseline before first vaccination. The library came from the immunoSEQ multiplex PCR assay. TCRdb took over this immuneACCESS table, retaining in-frame rearrangements with V and J assigned. Such tables are incomplete; in checked studies, under half of the missing clones stem from an unresolved V gene, and the remainder is unexplained. The sample table lists about 92,000 clones, roughly nine tenths of them with a count of one. In total, the top ten clones hold 6.5% to 8.5% of the sample. Sequencing was performed on peripheral blood, taken on day 0 of AZD1222 vaccination. Source of these receptors: an adult in good health.

This sequence joins TRBV5-1 and TRBJ2-3; D may be TRBD2 (6 bases). Trimming took off 1 base at V and 0 bases at J, with 12 bases between the two ends. The CDR3 covers 16 residues. The germline V gene has CDR1 SGHRS and CDR2 YFSETQ. DNA of the CDR3: TGCGCCAGCAGCTTGCTAGCGTCCACTAGCACAGATACGCAGTATTTT. This codes for CASSLLASTSTDTQYF.

The chain joins TRBV6-1 to TRBJ1-2; D gene unclear. The germline V gene has CDR1 MNHNS and CDR2 SASEGT. Between the trimmed V and J ends, which lost 1 base and 4 bases, there was a span of 7 bases. This CDR3 has 13 residues. CDR3 nucleotides: TGTGCCAGCAGTGAAGGTTTCTTCTATGGCTACACCTTC. Translation: CASSEGFFYGYTF.

The chain carries TRBV3-1 (or the pseudogene TRBV3-2) and TRBJ1-1; D unresolved. Germline lookup yields CDR1 LGHDT and CDR2 YNNKEL (reference sequence). With 0 bases removed from V and 1 base from J, the gap between germline ends came to 6 bases. The CDR3 is made up of 14 amino acids. CDR3 sequence reads: CASSQEHTNTEAFF. The CDR3 coding sequence is TGTGCCAGCAGCCAAGAACACACGAACACTGAAGCTTTCTTT.

The genes are TRBV4-3 and TRBJ2-7, with TRBD1 identical over 7 bases. Germline trimming cut 3 bases from V and 2 bases from J; bases unmatched to any gene: 4. CDR1 is LGHNA and CDR2 is YSLEER in the germline V gene. The CDR3 totals 14 residues. As DNA, the CDR3 is TGCGCCAGCAGCCAGGCCGGACAGGCCTACGAGCAGTACTTC. The encoded protein is CASSQAGQAYEQYF.

The chain recombines TRBV13 with TRBJ2-1, with TRBD2 matching over 11 bases. Germline V CDR1 and CDR2: PRHDT, FYEKMQ (reference sequence). Trimming cost V 5 bases and J 3 bases; bases outside gene matches: 24. This CDR3 has 22 residues. CDR3 loop: CASSPTLAPGTSGGGIYNEQFF. CDR3 bases: TGTGCCAGCAGCCCGACTCTAGCACCTGGGACTAGCGGAGGAGGGATCTACAATGAGCAGTTCTTC.

CDR3: CASRRELGNTGELFF. CDR3 DNA sequence: TGTGCCAGCAGGAGGGAGCTGGGGAACACCGGGGAGCTGTTTTTT. The gene calls are TRBV28 and TRBJ2-2, with D tentatively TRBD2 (5 bases). The CDR3 length is 15 residues. CDR1 is MDHEN and CDR2 is SYDVKM in the germline V gene. Trimming took 6 bases from V and 1 from J, leaving 12 bases between them.

The chain recombines TRBV14 with TRBJ1-1, with D hard to call. The CDR3 runs 16 residues. V lost 4 bases and J lost 4, with 19 bases in between. Germline V gives CDR1 SGHDN, CDR2 FVKESK. The CDR3 region has the DNA TGTGCCAGCAGCCGAACCGGGGAGGGAGGGATCACTGAAGCTTTCTTT. It codes for CASSRTGEGGITEAFF.

The chain is built from TRBV11-2 and TRBJ1-3; D unclear. This CDR3 has 15 amino acids. Trimming took off 4 bases at V and 2 bases at J, with 12 bases between the two ends. Germline V gene lookup returns CDR1 SGHAT and CDR2 FQNNGV. The CDR3 sequence: CASSSRQPAGNTIYF. In DNA, the CDR3 is TGTGCCAGCAGCTCCCGTCAGCCCGCTGGAAACACCATATATTTT.

The chain combines TRBV27 with TRBJ2-7; 8 bases line up with TRBD2. Germline V lookup: CDR1 MNHEY, CDR2 SMNVEV (reference sequence). This CDR3 is built from 15 residues. V lost 8 bases, J lost 3 bases, and 12 bases stayed unmatched. CDR3 in DNA: TGTGCCAGCTCTCTTAGACTAAGCGGGGGCTACGAGCAGTACTTC. It codes for CASSLRLSGGYEQYF.

The V gene is TRBV7-9, the J gene TRBJ2-7; the D is unclear. This CDR3 contains 14 residues. The V and J ends lost 5 bases and 3 bases respectively, with 14 bases between them. The germline gives CDR1 SEHNR, CDR2 FQNEAQ (reference sequence). CDR3 amino acids: CASSLRSSVYEQYF. The CDR3 region has the DNA TGTGCCAGCAGCCTTAGGAGCAGCGTCTACGAGCAGTACTTC. Full variable domain (remainder filled in from reference TRBV7-9 and TRBJ2-7): DTGVSQNPRHKITKRGQNVTFRCDPISEHNRLYWYRQTLGQGPEFLTYFQNEAQLEKSRLLSDRFSAERPKGSFSTLEIQRTEQGDSAMYLCASSLRSSVYEQYFGPGTRLTVT.

The genes are TRBV9 and TRBJ2-7; D gene uncertain. From germline, CDR1 is SGDLS and CDR2 YYNGEE. The CDR3 loop spans 14 amino acids. V was shortened by 0 bases and J by 3 bases, with 10 bases between the two germline ends. The CDR3 coding sequence is TGTGCCAGCAGCGTAGGAATTCCTAACTACGAGCAGTACTTC. Amino acid sequence: CASSVGIPNYEQYF.

This clone was observed at least ten times. V is TRBV27 and J is TRBJ1-1; D may be TRBD1 (6 bases). The germline V gene encodes CDR1 MNHEY and CDR2 SMNVEV (reference sequence). Deletions cut 4 bases from V and 2 bases from J, with 11 bases between. The CDR3 consists of 14 residues. The CDR3 region is CASSSQGFNTEAFF. The CDR3 DNA is TGTGCCAGCAGTTCCCAGGGGTTCAACACTGAAGCTTTCTTT.

This chain links TRBV7-9 with TRBJ2-5; D is perhaps TRBD2 (6 bases). The ends were cut back, 4 bases at V and 7 bases at J, with 19 bases in the middle. This CDR3 is 15 amino acids long. Per germline, CDR1 SEHNR and CDR2 FQNEAQ (reference sequence). The CDR3 DNA reads as TGTGCCAGCAGCTCCCTCGGGGGAGCTGGAGCGACCCAGTACTTC. It translates to CASSSLGGAGATQYF. Together with reference TRBV7-9 and TRBJ2-5, the CDR3 gives the full variable domain: DTGVSQNPRHKITKRGQNVTFRCDPISEHNRLYWYRQTLGQGPEFLTYFQNEAQLEKSRLLSDRFSAERPKGSFSTLEIQRTEQGDSAMYLCASSSLGGAGATQYFGPGTRLLVL.

V and J are TRBV5-1 and TRBJ1-4; no firm D call. This CDR3 is 14 amino acids long. Per germline, CDR1 SGHRS and CDR2 YFSETQ. Trimming removed 4 bases from V and 6 bases from J, with 13 bases in between. The CDR3 here is CASSGRSGHEKLFF. The CDR3 coding sequence is TGCGCCAGCAGCGGACGGTCCGGCCATGAAAAACTGTTTTTT.

V and J are TRBV11-1 and TRBJ2-1; TRBD1 matches at 8 bases. The CDR3 has 15 amino acids. Germline V lookup: CDR1 SGHAT, CDR2 FQDESV (reference sequence). Trimming at V came to 1 base and at J to 8 bases, leaving 7 bases not matched to a gene. CDR3 DNA sequence: TGTGCCAGCAGCTTAGTGGGCAGGGGGCACGATGAGCAGTTCTTC. This encodes CASSLVGRGHDEQFF.

This clone was seen a handful of times. This chain uses TRBV28 with TRBJ2-7; 10 bases map to TRBD2. The CDR3 runs to 16 residues. CDR1 and CDR2 (germline): MDHEN, SYDVKM. V gave up 6 bases and J gave up 4 bases; unmatched junction bases: 12. CDR3 coding DNA: TGTGCCAGCAGCTCCGGGACTAGCGTCAAGGGTTACGAGCAGTACTTC. Translation: CASSSGTSVKGYEQYF.

There are a few counts of this clone. J is TRBJ1-1 and V is TRBV4-3, with 9 bases that match TRBD1. From germline, CDR1 is LGHNA and CDR2 YSLEER. The CDR3 loop spans 17 amino acids. Trimming removed 1 base from V and 6 bases from J; junction bases left unmatched: 12. CDR3 region: CASSQGILGQGPPEAFF. CDR3 DNA sequence: TGCGCCAGCAGCCAAGGGATACTGGGACAGGGACCTCCTGAAGCTTTCTTT.

The rearrangement joins TRBV28 to TRBJ1-2; 10 nucleotides match TRBD1. CDR1 is MDHEN and CDR2 is SYDVKM in the germline V gene. CDR3 length: 15 amino acids. J gave up 0 bases and V 4 bases, and 2 bases lay outside the gene matches. CDR3 nucleotide sequence: TGTGCCAGCAGTTCGACAGGGGGCCCTAACTATGGCTACACCTTC. It encodes CASSSTGGPNYGYTF.